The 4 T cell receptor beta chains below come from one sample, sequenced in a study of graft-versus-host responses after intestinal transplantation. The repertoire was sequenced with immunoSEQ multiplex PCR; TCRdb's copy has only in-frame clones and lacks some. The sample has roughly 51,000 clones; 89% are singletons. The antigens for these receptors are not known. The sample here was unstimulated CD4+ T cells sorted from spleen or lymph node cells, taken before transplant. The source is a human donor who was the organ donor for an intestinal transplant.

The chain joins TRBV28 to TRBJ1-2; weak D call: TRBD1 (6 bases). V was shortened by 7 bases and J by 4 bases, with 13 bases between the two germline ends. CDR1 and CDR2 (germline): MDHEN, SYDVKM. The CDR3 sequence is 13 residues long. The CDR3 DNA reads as TGTGCCAGCACCCCGGACAGAGTCTATGGCTACACCTTC. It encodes CASTPDRVYGYTF.

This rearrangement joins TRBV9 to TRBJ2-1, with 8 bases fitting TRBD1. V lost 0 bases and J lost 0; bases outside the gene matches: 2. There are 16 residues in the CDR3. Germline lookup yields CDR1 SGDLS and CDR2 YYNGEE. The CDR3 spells CASSVGTGSSYNEQFF. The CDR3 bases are TGTGCCAGCAGCGTAGGGACAGGGAGCTCCTACAATGAGCAGTTCTTC.

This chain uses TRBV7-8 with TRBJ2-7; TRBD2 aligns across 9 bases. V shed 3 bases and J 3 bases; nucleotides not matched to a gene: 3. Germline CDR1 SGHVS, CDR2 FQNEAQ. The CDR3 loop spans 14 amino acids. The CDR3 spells CASSFSGSLYEQYF. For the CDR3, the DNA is TGTGCCAGCAGCTTTAGCGGGAGTCTCTACGAGCAGTACTTC.

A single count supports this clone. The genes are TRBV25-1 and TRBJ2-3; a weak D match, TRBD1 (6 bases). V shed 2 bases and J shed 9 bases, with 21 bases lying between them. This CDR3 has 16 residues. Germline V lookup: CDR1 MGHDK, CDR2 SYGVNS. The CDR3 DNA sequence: TGTGCCAGCAGTGAAAGTCCCGGGACACGCGCCCGAACGCAGTATTTT. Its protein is CASSESPGTRARTQYF.